Presented here are 27 T cell receptor beta chains from one specimen sequenced in a study of T cells in Graves' hyperthyroidism and ophthalmopathy. The TCR beta CDR3 regions underwent amplification using RNA transcripts as the source. The TCR CDR3 first-round RT-PCR relied on the HTBI primer set. In TCRdb, the multiplex PCR reads were re-called with MiXCR into one record per CDR3 protein. The sample includes 380,000 or so distinct CDR3 sequences, 13% of them seen just once. Sequencing used blood. Source of these receptors: a man aged 25-45 years with Graves' hyperthyroidism that later progressed to Graves' ophthalmopathy.

This clonotype was counted a few times. The CDR3 spells CSARLGRFEAFF. The CDR3 nucleotides are TGCAGTGCTAGACTTGGACGGTTTGAAGCTTTCTTT. The chain uses TRBV20-1 and TRBJ1-1; no clear D gene. V was trimmed by 2 bases and J by 7 bases, leaving 11 bases between them. CDR3 length: 12 amino acids. Looked up from germline, CDR1 is DFQATT and CDR2 is SNEGSKA (reference sequence).

This chain connects TRBV7-2 to TRBJ2-7; 9 nucleotides line up with TRBD2. In germline, CDR1 is SGHTA, CDR2 FQGNSA. The V gene end was trimmed by 0 bases and the J gene end by 0 bases; junction bases not matched to a gene: 6. This CDR3 has 17 residues. The CDR3 spells CASSLARLAGSSYEQYF. CDR3 coding DNA: TGTGCCAGCAGCTTAGCGCGGCTAGCGGGGAGCTCCTACGAGCAGTACTTC.

This clonotype was counted a few times. V gene TRBV6-1 combines with J gene TRBJ1-4; D is unresolved. From germline, CDR1 is MNHNS and CDR2 SASEGT. The CDR3 is made up of 14 amino acids. The V end lost 7 bases, the J end lost 4 bases, and 13 bases lay between the germline ends. CDR3 loop: CASTHTSSNEKLFF. The DNA of the CDR3 is TGTGCCAGCACCCACACTTCAAGTAATGAAAAACTGTTTTTT.

This clonotype was picked up many times. In DNA, the CDR3 is TGTGCCATCAGTATGGAGGAGAACACTGAAGCTTTCTTT. Translated: CAISMEENTEAFF. The rearrangement links TRBV10-3 to TRBJ1-1; no clear D gene. CDR1 ENHRY and CDR2 SYGVKD come from the germline V gene. Trimming removed 5 bases at V and 1 base at J, with 8 bases between. The CDR3 runs to 13 residues.

This clonotype was counted at least ten times. This chain uses TRBV11-2 with TRBJ2-7; 9 positions agree with TRBD1. CDR3 length: 15 residues. The germline V gene has CDR1 SGHAT and CDR2 FQNNGV. Trimming removed 4 bases from V and 4 bases from J; junction bases left unmatched: 8. The CDR3 reads CASSYLTGGRYEQYF. For the CDR3, the DNA is TGTGCCAGCAGCTACCTTACAGGGGGCCGGTACGAGCAGTACTTC. Supplemented by reference TRBV11-2 and TRBJ2-7, the full variable domain reads EAGVAQSPRYKIIEKRQSVAFWCNPISGHATLYWYQQILGQGPKLLIQFQNNGVVDDSQLPKDRFSAERLKGVDSTLKIQPAKLEDSAVYLCASSYLTGGRYEQYFGPGTRLTVT.

In its sample, this clonotype was seen many times. The V call is TRBV7-8, the J call TRBJ2-1; D possibly matches TRBD1 or TRBD2 (5 bases each). V lost 4 bases to trimming and J lost 7 bases, with 17 bases between them. The V gene's germline CDR1 is SGHVS and CDR2 FQNEAQ. The CDR3 contains 15 residues. CDR3 DNA: TGTGCCAGCAGCTGGAGAATCGGGACGGAGAATGAGCAGTTCTTC. It codes for CASSWRIGTENEQFF.

The gene calls are TRBV19 and TRBJ2-7, with a possible D match to TRBD1 (5 bases). Deletions cut 3 bases from V and 0 bases from J, with 21 bases between. Germline V gene lookup returns CDR1 LNHDA and CDR2 SQIVND (reference sequence). The CDR3 is made up of 18 amino acids. CDR3 nucleotide sequence: TGTGCCAGTAGTATCCCCTGTTACAACAGGCGCAGCTCCTACGAGCAGTACTTC. The encoded protein is CASSIPCYNRRSSYEQYF.

This clonotype was recorded a few times. V is TRBV19 and J is TRBJ1-2, with TRBD1 as a possible D gene (5 bases). CDR3 length equals 13 residues. Germline CDR1 and CDR2: LNHDA and SQIVND (reference sequence). The V and J ends lost 7 bases and 0 bases respectively, with 9 bases between them. For the CDR3, the DNA is TGTGCCAGTACTGCGACAGCTAACTATGGCTACACCTTC. It encodes CASTATANYGYTF.

About this clonotype: This sequence may be a read error, since a much larger clone differs from it by one base. The chain is built from TRBV19 and TRBJ1-1; D is undetermined. Germline V CDR1 and CDR2: LNHDA, SQIVND (reference sequence). There are 14 residues in the CDR3. V lost 3 bases and J 1 base, leaving 9 bases between the germline ends. CDR3 DNA sequence: TGTGCCAGTAGTATCAGCAGAGAGAACACTGAAGCTTTCTTT. This codes for CASSISRENTEAFF.

This clonotype came up many times. The rearrangement joins TRBV28 to TRBJ1-5; 9 nucleotides line up with TRBD1. CDR3 size: 14 residues. J lost 11 bases, V lost 5 bases, and 10 bases had no gene match. The germline CDR1 and CDR2 sequences are MDHEN and SYDVKM. CDR3 in amino acids: CASSLPGQGMTQHF. CDR3 coding DNA: TGTGCCAGCAGTCTCCCGGGACAGGGCATGACCCAGCATTTT.

Ten or more counts support this clonotype. CDR3 nucleotide sequence: TGTGCCAGCAGCCCGGGACGCATGAGCTCCTACGAGCAGTACTTC. This gives the protein CASSPGRMSSYEQYF. This chain joins TRBV5-4 and TRBJ2-7, with D perhaps being TRBD1 or TRBD2 (5 bases each). Per germline, CDR1 SGHNT and CDR2 YYREEE (reference sequence). The CDR3 sequence is 15 residues long. Trimming removed 4 bases at V and 0 bases at J, with 14 bases between.

This clonotype was counted at least ten times. The chain recombines TRBV28 with TRBJ2-5; 9 bases line up with TRBD1. Trimming at V came to 6 bases and at J to 4 bases, leaving 6 bases not matched to a gene. Germline CDR1 is MDHEN and CDR2 is SYDVKM. This CDR3 comprises 14 residues. As DNA, the CDR3 is TGTGCCAGCAGCAACGGACAGGGGAGAGAGACCCAGTACTTC. Translated: CASSNGQGRETQYF.

The chain couples TRBV19 to TRBJ2-1; D is tentatively TRBD1 or TRBD2 (6 bases each). The CDR3 is 15 amino acids. The germline V gene has CDR1 LNHDA and CDR2 SQIVND (reference sequence). Trimming removed 7 bases from V and 6 bases from J, with 19 bases in between. The CDR3 DNA sequence: TGTGCCAGTAAAGGGGGGTATATGGAAGGCAATGAGCAGTTCTTC. Protein product: CASKGGYMEGNEQFF.

This clonotype has only a few counts. The chain is built from TRBV5-1 and TRBJ2-5; 8 bases are shared with TRBD2. The germline V gene has CDR1 SGHRS and CDR2 YFSETQ. This CDR3 is 16 amino acids long. V dropped 3 bases and J dropped 2; count of bases not matched to a gene: 9. For the CDR3, the DNA is TGCGCCAGCAGCTCCCCCTCCGGGGGGGTACAAGAGACCCAGTACTTC. Translation gives CASSSPSGGVQETQYF.

This clonotype was counted at least ten times. The rearrangement uses TRBV30 and TRBJ1-2, with 11 bases matching TRBD1. Germline V gene lookup returns CDR1 GTSNPN and CDR2 SVGIG (reference sequence). V trimming: 2 bases; J trimming: 3 bases; junction bases outside the gene matches: 5. The CDR3 has 15 residues. CDR3 coding DNA: TGTGCCTGGAGTACCGGACAGGGGGCTGACTATGGCTACACCTTC. It encodes CAWSTGQGADYGYTF.

This clonotype was detected many times. The V call is TRBV2, the J call TRBJ2-3; 7 bases map to TRBD1. With V trimmed by 3 bases and J by 2 bases, 8 bases remained unmatched. CDR1 is SNHLY and CDR2 is FYNNEI in the germline V gene. This CDR3 region has 16 residues. The CDR3 DNA sequence: TGTGCCAGCAGTGACCCCCGGGACAGAGACACAGATACGCAGTATTTT. It translates to CASSDPRDRDTDTQYF.

This clonotype was observed at least ten times. The chain links TRBV20-1 to TRBJ2-7; D is undetermined. The CDR3 sequence is 15 residues long. V lost 2 bases to trimming and J lost 0 bases, with 14 bases between them. Germline V gives CDR1 DFQATT, CDR2 SNEGSKA (reference sequence). This chain's CDR3 is CSARNSGSPSYEQYF. Written as DNA, the CDR3 is TGCAGTGCTAGAAATTCCGGGTCTCCCTCCTACGAGCAGTACTTC.

This chain uses TRBV6-5 with TRBJ1-1; 7 bases agree with TRBD1. V lost 2 bases, J lost 5 bases, and 8 bases stayed unmatched. The CDR3 loop spans 15 amino acids. Germline CDR1 reads MNHEY; CDR2 reads SVGAGI. CDR3 residues: CASSYTDREVTEAFF. As DNA, the CDR3 is TGTGCCAGCAGTTACACCGACAGGGAAGTGACTGAAGCTTTCTTT.

Many counts were recorded for this clonotype. The rearrangement uses TRBV5-1 and TRBJ2-3, with D uncertain. Per the germline V gene, CDR1 is SGHRS and CDR2 is YFSETQ. Trimming cost V 0 bases and J 3 bases, with 8 bases left between them. The CDR3 is made up of 14 amino acids. Here the CDR3 reads CASSLAQRTDTQYF. In DNA, the CDR3 is TGCGCCAGCAGCTTGGCACAAAGGACAGATACGCAGTATTTT.

This clonotype was seen a handful of times. The chain carries TRBV24-1 and TRBJ1-2, with TRBD1 matching 11 bases. CDR3 length: 14 amino acids. After removal of 10 bases from V and 4 bases from J, the junction contained 7 bases not matched to a gene. Germline CDR1 KGHDR, CDR2 SFDVKD. The CDR3 bases are TGTGCCACTGCCGCCGGGACAGGGGGCTATGGCTACACCTTC. This encodes CATAAGTGGYGYTF.

This clonotype was seen more than once but under ten times. The V gene is TRBV7-8, the J gene TRBJ1-4, with D possibly TRBD1 on 5 matching bases. Per germline, CDR1 SGHVS and CDR2 FQNEAQ. Trimming took off 2 bases at V and 7 bases at J, with 32 bases between the two ends. The CDR3 is made up of 21 amino acids. The CDR3 bases are TGTGCCAGCAGCTTAACAACCTTTGGGGAGCGAACAGGTTCGGAACGTGAAAAACTGTTTTTT. It translates to CASSLTTFGERTGSEREKLFF.

CDR3: CSGELAGAGDTQYF. CDR3 in DNA: TGCAGCGGCGAACTAGCGGGGGCGGGAGATACGCAGTATTTT. The rearrangement links TRBV29-1 to TRBJ2-3; 11 nucleotides agree with TRBD2. This CDR3 region has 14 residues. Germline CDR1 and CDR2: SQVTM and ANQGSEA. V lost 7 bases, J lost 5 bases, and 8 bases stayed unmatched.

This clonotype occurred a few times. The chain joins TRBV28 to TRBJ1-2, with D perhaps TRBD1 (6 bases). The V gene's germline CDR1 is MDHEN and CDR2 SYDVKM. This CDR3 has 15 residues. The V and J ends lost 2 bases and 6 bases respectively, with 16 bases between them. This CDR3 reads CASSLDEGVVDGYTF. The CDR3, as DNA: TGTGCCAGCAGTTTAGATGAGGGGGTCGTTGATGGCTACACCTTC.

There are many counts of this clonotype. The chain combines TRBV29-1 with TRBJ2-1; TRBD1 or TRBD2 may be the D gene (7 bases each). The CDR3 is 14 residues long. Trimming pared 7 bases from V and 9 bases from J, leaving 22 bases between. CDR1 and CDR2 from the germline V gene are SQVTM and ANQGSEA. This chain's CDR3 is CSGNTGVWGGEQFF. In DNA, the CDR3 is TGCAGCGGGAACACAGGGGTGTGGGGGGGTGAGCAGTTCTTC.

This clonotype was picked up many times. The chain has TRBV5-1 and TRBJ2-7; no firm D call. There are 12 residues in the CDR3. V shed 8 bases and J shed 0 bases, with 9 bases lying between them. The V gene's germline CDR1 is SGHRS and CDR2 YFSETQ. In DNA form, the CDR3 reads TGCGCCAGTGGCCACAGCTCCTACGAGCAGTACTTC. It specifies CASGHSSYEQYF.

The chain combines TRBV29-1 with TRBJ2-3, with 8 nucleotides matching TRBD1. The length of the CDR3 is 13 residues. Germline V lookup: CDR1 SQVTM, CDR2 ANQGSEA. The V and J ends lost 2 bases and 8 bases, in that order; junction bases with no gene match: 6. The CDR3 DNA sequence: TGCAGCGTTGAATTGGACAGGGCTGCTACGCAGTATTTT. This translates into CSVELDRAATQYF.

The chain uses TRBV7-9 and TRBJ2-7, with 8 bases identical to TRBD2. Germline-derived CDR1 and CDR2 are SEHNR and FQNEAQ (reference sequence). CDR3 length: 14 amino acids. The ends lost 4 bases at V and 3 bases at J; junction bases unmatched: 5. CDR3 nucleotides: TGTGCCAGCAGCTCGATACTAGCGGACTACGAGCAGTACTTC. This codes for CASSSILADYEQYF.